This is a list of T cell receptor beta chains from one sample in a study of T cell changes during pregnancy in multiple sclerosis. Data came from immunoSEQ multiplex PCR; TCRdb stores just in-frame clones and leaves some out. The sample records approximately 84,000 clones, 90% to 95% being singletons. The sequenced sample was peripheral blood, obtained in the second trimester of pregnancy. These receptors originate from a female donor in good health, enrolled as a control in a pregnancy study. CDR3s include the opening cysteine and the closing phenylalanine or tryptophan. Fields, in order: V gene, D gene, clone size, J gene, CDR3 DNA, CDR3 protein. D genes are given only for firm matches. Rows may omit the clone size; those that give it use once, few, many or a size class.

>TRBV5-1|TRBD2|-|TRBJ2-2
TGCGCCAGCAGCCCGTCTAGCGGTAACACCGGGGAGCTGTTTTTT
CASSPSSGNTGELFF
>TRBV5-1|-|-|TRBJ2-7
TGCGCCAGCAGGGAGTTGGGTGAGAACTACGAGCAGTACTTC
CASRELGENYEQYF
>TRBV15|-|-|TRBJ1-5
TGTGCCACCAGCAGAGATTTGGCAAATCAGCCCCAGCATTTT
CATSRDLANQPQHF
>TRBV5-6|TRBD1|few|TRBJ1-3
TGTGCCAGCAGCCGCTATACAGGGGTCACTGGAAACACCATATATTTT
CASSRYTGVTGNTIYF
>TRBV14|-|once|TRBJ2-3
TGTGCCAGCAGCGAACAGGAGGGGACCACAGATACGCAGTATTTT
CASSEQEGTTDTQYF
>TRBV6-5|TRBD1|-|TRBJ1-3
TGTGCCAGCAGGGGACAGGGGAGCTCTGGAAACACCATATATTTT
CASRGQGSSGNTIYF
>TRBV4-1|-|-|TRBJ2-2
TGCGCCAGCAACGAGGGATTATGGCGGAACGCCGGGGAGCTGTTTTTT
CASNEGLWRNAGELFF
>TRBV6-6|TRBD1|-|TRBJ2-1
TGTGCCAGCAGTTTTACAGGGGAATTCAATGAGCAGTTCTTC
CASSFTGEFNEQFF
>TRBV5-1|TRBD1|once|TRBJ2-3
TGCGCCAGCAGCTTTTACGGACAGGGGAACACAGATACGCAGTATTTT
CASSFYGQGNTDTQYF
>TRBV28|TRBD1|-|TRBJ2-3
TGTGCCAGCCGAACAGAGGGACAGGGAGGTGATACGCAGTATTTT
CASRTEGQGGDTQYF
>TRBV28|-|-|TRBJ1-1
TGTGCAGCGGTGGGCGAGTCTGAAGCTTTCTTT
CAAVGESEAFF
>TRBV4-2|TRBD2|-|TRBJ2-1
TGTGCCAGCAGCCAAGGGGGCGGGAGGGGTGAGCAGTTCTTC
CASSQGGGRGEQFF
>TRBV27|TRBD1|-|TRBJ2-3
TGTGCCAGCAGTCCAGGGACAGGAGGTGGGGCGCAGTATTTT
CASSPGTGGGAQYF
>TRBV30|TRBD1|-|TRBJ2-7
TGTGCCTGGAGTAAAATCAGGGGGCAAGACGAGCAGTACTTC
CAWSKIRGQDEQYF
>TRBV5-8|TRBD2|-|TRBJ2-3
TGTGCCAGCAGCCGGGGACTAGCGGGAGGGCCAGGAGATACGCAGTATTTT
CASSRGLAGGPGDTQYF
>TRBV19|TRBD2|-|TRBJ2-3
TGTGCCAGTAGTATATCCCCCCCGGGAGCGGGAGTGATAGATACGCAGTATTTT
CASSISPPGAGVIDTQYF
>TRBV19|TRBD1|-|TRBJ2-6
TGTGCCAGTAGTCCCGGGACAGGGACCTTTAGGTCCCTTTCTGGGGCCAACGTCCTGACTTTC
CASSPGTGTFRSLSGANVLTF
>TRBV6-1|-|few|TRBJ2-2
TGTGCCAGCAGTGAAGCTAGCGGGAACACCGGGGAGCTGTTTTTT
CASSEASGNTGELFF
>TRBV5-1|-|-|TRBJ2-1
TGCGCCAGCAGGTATACTCCGACAGGATCCTTCTACAATGAGCAGTTCTTC
CASRYTPTGSFYNEQFF
>TRBV6-1|TRBD2|many|TRBJ2-5
TGTGCCAGCAGTGAAGAAACGGGAGGGCAAGAGACCCAGTACTTC
CASSEETGGQETQYF
>TRBV6-4|-|-|TRBJ1-5
TGTGCCAGCAGTGACAAGGGGGAAGTCAATCAGCCCCAGCATTTT
CASSDKGEVNQPQHF
>TRBV12-5|-|-|TRBJ2-5
TGTGCTAGTGGTGCCTCCGGGGAAGAGACCCAGTACTTC
CASGASGEETQYF
>TRBV7-6|TRBD2|-|TRBJ2-1
TGTGCCAGCAGCTCCGGGACTAGCGGGATGAATGAGCAGTTCTTC
CASSSGTSGMNEQFF
>TRBV27|-|-|TRBJ1-1
TGTGCCAGCAGTTGGGGGGGGAACACTGAAGCTTTCTTT
CASSWGGNTEAFF
>TRBV5-4|TRBD2|once|TRBJ2-1
TGTGCCAGCAGCTTGGGGTATTCGGGACTAGCGGGCAATGAGCAGTTCTTC
CASSLGYSGLAGNEQFF
>TRBV7-9|TRBD2|-|TRBJ2-7
TGTGCCAGCAGCTTAGAAACGGGAGGGTCTGAGCAGTACTTC
CASSLETGGSEQYF
>TRBV19|TRBD2|-|TRBJ2-3
TGTGCCAGTAGTATTGAGACTAGCGGCCCCCCAGATACGCAGTATTTT
CASSIETSGPPDTQYF
>TRBV4-1|TRBD2|once|TRBJ2-1
TGCGCCAGCAGCCAAGAGGGGCGGGAGGGGTCTAGGAATGAGCAGTTCTTC
CASSQEGREGSRNEQFF
>TRBV5-4|TRBD2|-|TRBJ2-3
TGTGCCAGCAGCTTGGCTAGCGGGAGTAGATCAGCGCAGTATTTT
CASSLASGSRSAQYF
>TRBV4-1|-|few|TRBJ1-5
TGCGCCAGCAGCCCACGGGGTAATCAGCCCCAGCATTTT
CASSPRGNQPQHF
>TRBV2|-|once|TRBJ1-5
TGTGCCAGCAGTGAAAGGGGATATCAGCCCCAGCATTTT
CASSERGYQPQHF
>TRBV29-1|-|-|TRBJ2-5
TGCAGCGTTGGGGACGCTGGGGGGGAGACCCAGTACTTC
CSVGDAGGETQYF
>TRBV23-1|-|once|TRBJ2-7
TGCGCCAGCAGTCAATACGCCTTGGCGGTCCAAACCCAAGACGAGCAGTACTTC
CASSQYALAVQTQDEQYF
>TRBV5-1|-|-|TRBJ1-2
TGCGCCAGCAGCTCGGGGGGGTACCGGTCGTATGGCTACACCTTC
CASSSGGYRSYGYTF
>TRBV5-1|TRBD1|-|TRBJ2-7
TGCGCCAGCAGCCTACACGAGACAGGGCTAGACGAGCAGTACTTC
CASSLHETGLDEQYF
>TRBV28|TRBD2|-|TRBJ2-7
TGTGCCAGCAGTTTGGCTAGCGGGAGTCCCCGTTCGGACGAGCAGTACTTC
CASSLASGSPRSDEQYF
>TRBV2|-|-|TRBJ2-4
TGTGCCAGCAACATGAGGATGGTTGACATTCAGTACTTC
CASNMRMVDIQYF
>TRBV19|TRBD2|-|TRBJ2-2
TGTGCCAGTAGCTGGGCTAGCGGGAACACCGGGGAGCTGTTTTTT
CASSWASGNTGELFF
>TRBV7-8|-|once|TRBJ1-2
TGTGCCAGCACGCCCCAGGGGAGGGGTGCCTATGGCTACACCTTC
CASTPQGRGAYGYTF
>TRBV7-8|-|-|TRBJ2-5
TGTGCCAGCAGCTTAGAGAGGTTGTTAAACCAAGAGACCCAGTACTTC
CASSLERLLNQETQYF
>TRBV28|-|-|TRBJ1-1
TGTGCCAGCAATCTGGGACACAACACTGAAGCTTTCTTT
CASNLGHNTEAFF
>TRBV27|TRBD1|-|TRBJ1-1
TGTGCCAGCAGTGTAAACCGGGGACAGGGGTACACTGAAGCTTTCTTT
CASSVNRGQGYTEAFF
>TRBV5-1|-|-|TRBJ2-3
TGCGCCAGCAGCTTACAGGGCCCCGGGACAGATACGCAGTATTTT
CASSLQGPGTDTQYF
>TRBV6-1|TRBD2|once|TRBJ2-3
TGTGCCAGCAGTGAAGTAGGGCTAGCGGGTCGCACAGATACGCAGTATTTT
CASSEVGLAGRTDTQYF
>TRBV28|-|-|TRBJ2-3
TGTGCCAGCAGTTTAAACAGGAGCCCAGCCCTAGGCACAGATACGCAGTATTTT
CASSLNRSPALGTDTQYF
>TRBV7-9|TRBD2|-|TRBJ2-3
TGTGCCAGCAGCTCCTCCGGGACTAGTATGACTACGCAGTATTTT
CASSSSGTSMTTQYF
>TRBV7-9|TRBD1|-|TRBJ1-2
TGTGCCAGCAGCCCCGGGACAGTAACTAACTATGGCTACACCTTC
CASSPGTVTNYGYTF
>TRBV5-1|-|-|TRBJ2-5
TGCGCCAGCAGCTCCCAGTGGCTAGAGACCCAGTACTTC
CASSSQWLETQYF
>TRBV27|-|-|TRBJ1-2
TGTGCCAGCAGTTTTCACCGGGACAACTTCTTAGGCTACACCTTC
CASSFHRDNFLGYTF
>TRBV4-1|-|-|TRBJ2-4
TGCGCCAGCAGCTTAACCTGGAGCGAGGAAAACATTCAGTACTTC
CASSLTWSEENIQYF
>TRBV7-7|-|-|TRBJ2-3
TGTGCTAGCAGCTCGACTATCACAGATACGCAGTATTTT
CASSSTITDTQYF
>TRBV25-1|-|-|TRBJ2-3
TGTGCCAGCAGTGAAAGCTACCCCACAGATACGCAGTATTTT
CASSESYPTDTQYF
>TRBV7-9|TRBD1|-|TRBJ2-5
TGTGCCAGCAGCTCAGGGGGTGCTCCCCAAGAGACCCAGTACTTC
CASSSGGAPQETQYF
>TRBV7-9|TRBD2|-|TRBJ2-7
TGTGCCAGCAGCTTATGGACTAGCGGGAGGGGTCCCTCCTACGAGCAGTACTTC
CASSLWTSGRGPSYEQYF